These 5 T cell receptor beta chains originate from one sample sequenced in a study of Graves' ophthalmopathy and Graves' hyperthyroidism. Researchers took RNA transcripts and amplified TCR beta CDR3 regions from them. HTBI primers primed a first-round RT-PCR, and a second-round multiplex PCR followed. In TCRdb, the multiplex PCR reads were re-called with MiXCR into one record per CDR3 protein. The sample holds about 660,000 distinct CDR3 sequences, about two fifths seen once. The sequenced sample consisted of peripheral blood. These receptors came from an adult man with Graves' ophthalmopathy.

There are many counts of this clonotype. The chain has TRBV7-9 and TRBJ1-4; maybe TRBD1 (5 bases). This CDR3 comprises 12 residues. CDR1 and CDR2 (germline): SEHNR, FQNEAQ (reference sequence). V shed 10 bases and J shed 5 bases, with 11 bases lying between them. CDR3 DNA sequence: TGTGCCACCGGGACTGAGAATGAAAAACTGTTTTTT. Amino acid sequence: CATGTENEKLFF.

The CDR3 reads CASSLTVNTIYF. Here the CDR3 DNA reads TGTGCCAGCAGCTTAACGGTGAACACCATATATTTT. V and J are TRBV7-2 and TRBJ1-3; D is unclear. V dropped 2 bases and J dropped 7 bases, with 6 bases sitting between them. Germline CDR1 reads SGHTA; CDR2 reads FQGNSA. CDR3 length: 12 amino acids. The complete variable domain, with remaining parts taken from reference TRBV7-2 and TRBJ1-3, reads GAGVSQSPSNKVTEKGKDVELRCDPISGHTALYWYRQSLGQGLEFLIYFQGNSAPDKSGLPSDRFSAERTGGSVSTLTIQRTQQEDSAVYLCASSLTVNTIYFGEGSWLTVV.

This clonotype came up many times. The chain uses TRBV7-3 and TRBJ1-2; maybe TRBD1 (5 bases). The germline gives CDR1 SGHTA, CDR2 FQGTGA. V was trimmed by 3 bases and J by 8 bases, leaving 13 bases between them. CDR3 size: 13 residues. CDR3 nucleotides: TGTGCCAGCAGCTTGTCCAGGGTGGGGGGCTACACCTTC. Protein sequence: CASSLSRVGGYTF.

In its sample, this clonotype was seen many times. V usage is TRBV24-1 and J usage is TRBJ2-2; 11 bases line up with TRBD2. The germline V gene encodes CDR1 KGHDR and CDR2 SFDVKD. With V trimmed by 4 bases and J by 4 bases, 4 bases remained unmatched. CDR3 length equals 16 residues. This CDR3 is CATSEPSGRSTGELFF. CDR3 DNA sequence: TGTGCCACCAGTGAACCTAGCGGGAGGAGCACCGGGGAGCTGTTTTTT.

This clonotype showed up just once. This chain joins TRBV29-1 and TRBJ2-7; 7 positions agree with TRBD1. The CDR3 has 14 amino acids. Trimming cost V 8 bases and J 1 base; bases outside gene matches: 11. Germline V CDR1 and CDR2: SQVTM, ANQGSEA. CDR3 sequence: CSLAVVGQSYEQYF. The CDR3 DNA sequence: TGCAGCTTGGCCGTAGTGGGACAGTCCTACGAGCAGTACTTC.